This TCR beta chain was retrieved from a study of cytomegalovirus exposure and HLA in healthy donors. The study, taken as a whole, reports: For most subjects, TCR beta sequences were reported to predict HLA-A and HLA-B alleles with accuracy. TCR beta sequences numbering around 15,000 were associated with HLA alleles at 0.05 false discovery rate in a later analysis. There were some public TCRs occurring in many donors, but most TCR sequences were rare.

This clone was counted once. The antigen remains undetermined. The study ran its PCR with 60 Vbeta and 13 Jbeta primers. Generated by immunoSEQ multiplex PCR, the TCRdb table keeps only in-frame clones and is missing some. The data show about 190,000 clones, with around 79% seen just once and about 1.4% held by the top ten. Germline V CDR1 and CDR2: LNHDA, SQIVND (reference sequence). The trim removed 5 bases at V and 3 bases at J, leaving 8 bases unmatched. The CDR3 covers 17 residues. Material: PBMCs. This TCR derives from a woman in her fifties or sixties in good health and CMV-seronegative. V gene TRBV19 combines with J gene TRBJ1-5; TRBD1 matches 12 bases. This CDR3 is CASSVPGTGGLNQPQHF. CDR3 bases: TGTGCCAGTAGTGTTCCCGGGACAGGGGGCCTCAATCAGCCCCAGCATTTT.